The sequence of this T cell receptor (beta chain) was determined in a study of blood T cell repertoires in COVID-19. The CDR3 extends over 16 amino acids. Per the germline V gene, CDR1 is MDHEN and CDR2 is SYDVKM. V gave up 3 bases and J gave up 1 base; unmatched junction bases: 8. TCRdb's copy holds only in-frame clones and misses some; the assay was immunoSEQ multiplex PCR. Seen here are about 330,000 clones, roughly nine tenths observed once, and the top ten hold about 0.93%. J is TRBJ1-1 and V is TRBV28; 7 positions match TRBD1. The sequence came from a woman aged 25-40 years who had recovered from COVID-19. Source material: PBMCs or T cells enriched from blood (not recorded which). This CDR3 is CASSFPDRRANTEAFF. CDR3 DNA sequence: TGTGCCAGCAGTTTCCCGGACAGGAGGGCGAACACTGAAGCTTTCTTT.